The entry below describes one T cell receptor beta chain. Antigen: not known. This specimen comes from a study of identical twins. Points from the study as a whole: Out-of-frame sharing of TCR alpha in monozygotic twins was underestimated by models.

It was template switching that added a universal primer site, and there were unique molecular identifiers on the cDNA. MiXCR, applied by TCRdb to the 5' RACE reads, yields one record per CDR3 protein. Of 1.5 million to 2 million distinct CDR3 sequences listed, less than 35% are singletons. The CDR3 length is 12 residues. V was clipped by 8 bases and J by 4 bases, with 9 bases between them. The germline V gene encodes CDR1 LGHDT and CDR2 YNNKEL (reference sequence). The rearrangement joins TRBV3-1 to TRBJ2-1; D could derive from TRBD1 or TRBD2 (5 bases each). The receptor comes from a newborn girl in good health. The specimen sequenced was cord blood. The CDR3 region is CASLGPYNEQFF. The DNA for the CDR3 is TGTGCCAGCTTGGGACCTTACAATGAGCAGTTCTTC.